A selection of T cell receptor beta chains follows, all from one sample in a study of a mutant IDH1 vaccine in newly diagnosed glioma. Their antigens remain unidentified. TCRdb keeps only in-frame clones here, not all; method: immunoSEQ multiplex PCR. The sample lists roughly 70,000 clones; 70% to 85% were seen once. This material consisted of PBMCs, taken from a glioma patient whose treatment included an IDH1 peptide vaccine. The receptors stem from a woman aged 45 to 65 with glioma. CDR3s include the opening cysteine and the closing phenylalanine or tryptophan. D genes are given only for firm matches. Clone size is not always given. Where it is, it says once, few, many or a class for expanded clones.

size: -; D: -; V: TRBV27; J: TRBJ1-5; CDR3: CASSIRGGQPQHF; DNA: TGTGCCAGCAGTATCCGGGGCGGTCAGCCCCAGCATTTT
size: -; D: -; V: TRBV4-1; J: TRBJ2-3; CDR3: CASSPIGLGTDTQYF; DNA: TGCGCCAGCAGCCCTATAGGGTTGGGCACAGATACGCAGTATTTT
size: once; D: -; V: TRBV29-1; J: TRBJ1-2; CDR3: CSAFLGFGGARLRYGYTF; DNA: TGCAGCGCCTTCCTGGGGTTCGGGGGCGCCAGGTTGCGTTATGGCTACACCTTC
size: -; D: -; V: TRBV5-5; J: TRBJ1-1; CDR3: CASSLDTNTEAFF; DNA: TGTGCCAGCAGCTTGGATACGAACACTGAAGCTTTCTTT
size: once; D: TRBD2; V: TRBV28; J: TRBJ2-1; CDR3: CASRTAGGVVDEQFF; DNA: TGTGCCAGCAGAACAGCGGGGGGGGTAGTCGATGAGCAGTTCTTC
size: -; D: -; V: TRBV19; J: TRBJ1-2; CDR3: CASSGATDYGYTF; DNA: TGTGCCAGTAGTGGTGCGACAGACTATGGCTACACCTTC
size: -; D: TRBD2; V: TRBV4-3; J: TRBJ2-3; CDR3: CASSQDRVAGGRRLNTQYF; DNA: TGCGCCAGCAGCCAAGATCGGGTAGCGGGGGGCAGGCGGTTGAATACGCAGTATTTT
size: few; D: -; V: TRBV18; J: TRBJ1-1; CDR3: CASSPMGTTEAFF; DNA: TGTGCCAGCTCCCCCATGGGGACCACTGAAGCTTTCTTT
size: -; D: -; V: TRBV6-1; J: TRBJ1-3; CDR3: CASSGHSGNTIYF; DNA: TGTGCCAGCAGTGGACACTCTGGAAACACCATATATTTT
size: -; D: -; V: TRBV6-1; J: TRBJ1-4; CDR3: CASLPGGTGKLFF; DNA: TGTGCCAGCCTCCCCGGGGGGACGGGAAAACTGTTTTTT
size: -; D: -; V: TRBV5-6; J: TRBJ2-2; CDR3: CASSYRQELVAGELFF; DNA: TGTGCCAGCAGCTACCGACAGGAATTGGTAGCCGGGGAGCTGTTTTTT
size: -; D: TRBD1; V: TRBV4-3; J: TRBJ1-4; CDR3: CASSHTGGAYEKLFF; DNA: TGCGCCAGCAGCCATACAGGGGGCGCATACGAAAAACTGTTTTTT
size: -; D: -; V: TRBV2; J: TRBJ1-2; CDR3: CASTNRGGFYGYTF; DNA: TGTGCCAGCACTAATCGGGGGGGATTCTATGGCTACACCTTC
size: -; D: -; V: TRBV6-1; J: TRBJ2-1; CDR3: CASSETASFYNEQFF; DNA: TGTGCCAGCAGTGAAACAGCGTCTTTCTACAATGAGCAGTTCTTC
size: few; D: -; V: TRBV29-1; J: TRBJ1-1; CDR3: CSSRRVGAEAFF; DNA: TGCAGCTCGCGGCGGGTTGGGGCTGAAGCTTTCTTT
size: -; D: TRBD2; V: TRBV30; J: TRBJ2-4; CDR3: CAWSGKAGVPEGRF; DNA: TGTGCCTGGAGTGGGAAAGCGGGGGTGCCCGAGGGTAGGTTC
size: -; D: -; V: TRBV15; J: TRBJ2-3; CDR3: CATSSPSRGTDTQYF; DNA: TGTGCCACCAGCAGCCCCTCGAGGGGCACAGATACGCAGTATTTT
size: -; D: -; V: TRBV6-5; J: TRBJ2-7; CDR3: CASSRGAYYEQYF; DNA: TGTGCCAGCAGCCGGGGGGCTTACTACGAGCAGTACTTC
size: few; D: -; V: TRBV9; J: TRBJ2-5; CDR3: CASSVGTIKETQYF; DNA: TGTGCCAGCAGCGTAGGGACTATAAAAGAGACCCAGTACTTC
size: -; D: -; V: TRBV19; J: TRBJ1-1; CDR3: CASSTGNTEAFF; DNA: TGTGCCAGTAGTACAGGGAACACTGAAGCTTTCTTT
size: -; D: TRBD1; V: TRBV6-6; J: TRBJ1-6; CDR3: CASSTRDRGGETLHF; DNA: TGTGCCAGCAGTACTCGGGACAGGGGTGGAGAAACCCTCCACTTT
size: -; D: -; V: TRBV7-9; J: TRBJ1-5; CDR3: CASSLEEVQERKQPQHF; DNA: TGTGCCAGCAGCTTAGAAGAAGTGCAGGAGAGAAAGCAGCCCCAGCATTTT
size: -; D: -; V: TRBV6-6; J: TRBJ1-1; CDR3: CASSRGGRDTEAFF; DNA: TGTGCCAGCAGCCGCGGGGGGCGTGACACTGAAGCTTTCTTT
size: -; D: -; V: TRBV7-2; J: TRBJ1-2; CDR3: CASSPDYGYTF; DNA: TGTGCCAGCAGCCCGGACTATGGCTACACCTTC
size: -; D: TRBD1; V: TRBV6-5; J: TRBJ2-7; CDR3: CASSSPGTGSYEQYF; DNA: TGTGCCAGCAGTTCCCCCGGGACAGGATCCTACGAGCAGTACTTC
size: -; D: -; V: TRBV20-1; J: TRBJ1-2; CDR3: CSVRDRGYTF; DNA: TGCAGTGTCCGGGACCGGGGCTACACCTTC
size: -; D: -; V: TRBV6-5; J: TRBJ1-1; CDR3: CASSRAENTEAFF; DNA: TGTGCCAGCAGTCGGGCGGAGAACACTGAAGCTTTCTTT
size: -; D: -; V: TRBV28; J: TRBJ1-6; CDR3: CASSSGPRRPLHF; DNA: TGTGCCAGCAGTTCCGGGCCCCGAAGACCCCTCCACTTT
size: -; D: -; V: TRBV19; J: TRBJ2-7; CDR3: CASSILPQATYEQYF; DNA: TGTGCCAGTAGTATTCTGCCCCAGGCTACCTACGAGCAGTACTTC
size: -; D: -; V: TRBV10-3; J: TRBJ2-7; CDR3: CAISGAFAGSLPVSYEQYF; DNA: TGTGCCATCAGTGGCGCTTTTGCGGGGTCCTTACCCGTCTCCTACGAGCAGTACTTC
size: few; D: -; V: TRBV5-4; J: TRBJ1-1; CDR3: CASLPPDGRAFF; DNA: TGTGCCAGCCTCCCCCCCGATGGACGGGCTTTCTTT
size: -; D: TRBD2; V: TRBV11-1; J: TRBJ2-7; CDR3: CASSFRGGYEQYF; DNA: TGTGCCAGCAGCTTTCGGGGAGGGTACGAGCAGTACTTC
size: -; D: -; V: TRBV6-5; J: TRBJ2-7; CDR3: CASSSTHYEQYF; DNA: TGTGCCAGCAGTTCCACACACTACGAGCAGTACTTC
size: -; D: -; V: TRBV6-5; J: TRBJ2-5; CDR3: CASGRNQETQYF; DNA: TGTGCCAGCGGTCGGAACCAAGAGACCCAGTACTTC
size: -; D: -; V: TRBV2; J: TRBJ2-7; CDR3: CASKPDRPVGGEQYF; DNA: TGTGCCAGCAAGCCGGACAGGCCAGTGGGGGGGGAGCAGTACTTC
size: -; D: -; V: TRBV30; J: TRBJ1-5; CDR3: CAWSEMGSGQPQHF; DNA: TGTGCCTGGAGTGAGATGGGTAGCGGTCAGCCCCAGCATTTT
size: -; D: -; V: TRBV27; J: TRBJ1-2; CDR3: CASSLSQGNYGYTF; DNA: TGTGCCAGCAGTTTAAGCCAGGGTAACTATGGCTACACCTTC
size: -; D: TRBD1; V: TRBV23-1; J: TRBJ2-7; CDR3: CASRPRTGRFHEQYF; DNA: TGCGCCAGCAGGCCAAGGACAGGGAGGTTCCACGAGCAGTACTTC
size: -; D: TRBD2; V: TRBV9; J: TRBJ2-2; CDR3: CASSVAWVGLAGENTGELFF; DNA: TGTGCCAGCAGCGTAGCCTGGGTGGGACTAGCGGGGGAGAACACCGGGGAGCTGTTTTTT
size: -; D: -; V: TRBV4-2; J: TRBJ2-6; CDR3: CASSRLTQSSQPGANVLTF; DNA: TGTGCCAGCAGCCGACTAACACAAAGCTCTCAGCCTGGGGCCAACGTCCTGACTTTC
size: -; D: -; V: TRBV9; J: TRBJ2-2; CDR3: CASSVGGRVGTGELFF; DNA: TGTGCCAGCAGCGTAGGAGGCAGGGTCGGCACCGGGGAGCTGTTTTTT
size: -; D: TRBD1; V: TRBV6-1; J: TRBJ1-4; CDR3: CASIRDRSNEKLFF; DNA: TGTGCCAGCATCCGGGACAGATCTAATGAAAAACTGTTTTTT